The sequence of this T cell receptor (beta chain) was determined in a study of immune cell composition in non-small cell lung cancer. The study, taken as a whole, reports: Tumour-reactive clones were not shown to match dominant in vivo tumour clones. Tumour-associated clones >0.5% occurred in approximately 34% of adenocarcinomas, approximately 79% of squamous.

The germline V gene encodes CDR1 MNHNS and CDR2 SASEGT. CDR3 length equals 13 residues. Between the trimmed V and J ends, which lost 6 bases and 4 bases, there was a span of 9 bases. On this clone itself: Its antigen is currently unknown.

Normal lung was taken at the farthest possible site, at least 3 cm from tumour. DNA was extracted from unsorted cell suspensions stored frozen. The protocol was immunoSEQ multiplex PCR, while the TCRdb copy is restricted to in-frame clones and leaves out a portion. Of about 3,300 clones in the sample, approximately 70% are singletons; the top ten hold 4.8%. This chain links TRBV6-1 with TRBJ2-2; a weak D match, TRBD2 (5 bases). The sequence was collected from a human donor with non-small cell lung cancer. Sequencing used non-adjacent lung tissue. DNA of the CDR3: TGTGCCAGCAGCTACCGGGGCACCGGGGAGCTGTTTTTT. It encodes CASSYRGTGELFF.